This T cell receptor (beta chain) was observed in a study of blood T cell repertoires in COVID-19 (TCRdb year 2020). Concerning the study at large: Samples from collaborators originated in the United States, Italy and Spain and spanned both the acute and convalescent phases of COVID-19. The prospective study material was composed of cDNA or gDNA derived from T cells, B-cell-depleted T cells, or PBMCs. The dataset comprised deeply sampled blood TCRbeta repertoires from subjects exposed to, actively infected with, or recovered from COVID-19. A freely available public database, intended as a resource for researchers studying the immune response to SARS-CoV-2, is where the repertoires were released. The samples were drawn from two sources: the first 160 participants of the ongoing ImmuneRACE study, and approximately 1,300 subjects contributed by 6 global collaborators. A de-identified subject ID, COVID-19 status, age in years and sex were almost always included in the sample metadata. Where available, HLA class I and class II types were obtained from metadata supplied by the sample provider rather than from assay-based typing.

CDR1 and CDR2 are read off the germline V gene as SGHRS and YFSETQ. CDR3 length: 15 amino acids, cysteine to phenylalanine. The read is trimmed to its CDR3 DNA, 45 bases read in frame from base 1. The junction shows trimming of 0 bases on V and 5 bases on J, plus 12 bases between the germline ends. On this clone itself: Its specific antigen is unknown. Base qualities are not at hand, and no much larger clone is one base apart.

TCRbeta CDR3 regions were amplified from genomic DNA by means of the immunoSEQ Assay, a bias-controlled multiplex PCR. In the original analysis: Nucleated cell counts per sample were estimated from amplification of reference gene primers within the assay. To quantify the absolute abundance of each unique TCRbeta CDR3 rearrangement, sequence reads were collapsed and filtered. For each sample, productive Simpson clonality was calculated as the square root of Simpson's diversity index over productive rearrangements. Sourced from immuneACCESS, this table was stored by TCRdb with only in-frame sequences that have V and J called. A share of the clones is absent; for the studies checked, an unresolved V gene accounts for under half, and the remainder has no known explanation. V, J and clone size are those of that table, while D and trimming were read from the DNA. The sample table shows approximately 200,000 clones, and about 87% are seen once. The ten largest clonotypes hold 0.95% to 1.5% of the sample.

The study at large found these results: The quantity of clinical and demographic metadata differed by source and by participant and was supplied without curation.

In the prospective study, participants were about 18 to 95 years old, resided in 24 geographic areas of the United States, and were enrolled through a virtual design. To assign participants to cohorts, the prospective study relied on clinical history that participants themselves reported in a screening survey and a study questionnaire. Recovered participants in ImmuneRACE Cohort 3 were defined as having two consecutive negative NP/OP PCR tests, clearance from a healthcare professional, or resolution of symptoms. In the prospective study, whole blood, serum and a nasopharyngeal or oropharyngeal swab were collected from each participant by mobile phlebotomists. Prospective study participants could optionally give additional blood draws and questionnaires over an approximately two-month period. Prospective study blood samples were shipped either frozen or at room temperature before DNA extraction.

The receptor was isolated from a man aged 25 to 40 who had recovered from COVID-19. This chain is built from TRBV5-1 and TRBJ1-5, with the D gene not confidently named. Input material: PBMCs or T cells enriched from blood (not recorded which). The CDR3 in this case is CASSLVYIADQPQHF. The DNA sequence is TGCGCCAGCAGCTTGGTGTACATAGCAGATCAGCCCCAGCATTTT.